These T cell receptor beta chains were read from a single sample in a study of blood T cells in healthy people across ages. TCRdb itself ran the 5' RACE reads through MiXCR, one entry per CDR3 protein. The sample has around 870,000 distinct CDR3 sequences; 29% are singletons. Sequencing was done on a sample of blood. The receptors were gathered from a woman of 80 years or more in good health. The CDR3 runs from the conserved cysteine through the conserved F or W. A D gene is named only where the DNA matches it firmly. Clone size appears in some rows only: once, few, many, or a class for an expanded clone.

abundance: few; v_gene: TRBV5-1; len: 16; j_gene: TRBJ1-1; d_gene: .; CDR3aa: CASSLDYGRRSTEAFF; CDR3nt: TGCGCCAGCAGCTTGGATTATGGGCGGCGGAGCACTGAAGCTTTCTTT
abundance: many; v_gene: TRBV2; len: 13; j_gene: TRBJ2-1; d_gene: .; CDR3aa: CASSEGGLLGQFF; CDR3nt: TGTGCCAGCAGTGAAGGCGGCCTGCTCGGGCAGTTCTTC
abundance: .; v_gene: TRBV28; len: 15; j_gene: TRBJ1-5; d_gene: .; CDR3aa: CASSFRRGSNQPQHF; CDR3nt: TGTGCCAGCAGTTTCCGGCGGGGGTCTAATCAGCCCCAGCATTTT
abundance: .; v_gene: TRBV12-3/TRBV12-4; len: 15; j_gene: TRBJ2-3; d_gene: .; CDR3aa: CASSSRQVSTDTQYF; CDR3nt: TGTGCCAGCAGTTCCCGACAGGTGAGCACAGATACGCAGTATTTT
abundance: few; v_gene: TRBV12-3/TRBV12-4; len: 17; j_gene: TRBJ2-1; d_gene: .; CDR3aa: CASSLGGKGPRYNEQFF; CDR3nt: TGTGCCAGCAGTTTAGGTGGTAAGGGGCCTCGCTATAATGAGCAGTTCTTC
abundance: .; v_gene: TRBV20-1; len: 16; j_gene: TRBJ1-5; d_gene: TRBD1; CDR3aa: CSAQGQTPGGNQPQHF; CDR3nt: TGCAGTGCCCAGGGACAGACCCCTGGGGGCAATCAGCCCCAGCATTTT
abundance: many; v_gene: TRBV12-3/TRBV12-4; len: 14; j_gene: TRBJ2-5; d_gene: .; CDR3aa: CASSESGSQETQYF; CDR3nt: TGTGCCAGCAGTGAAAGCGGATCCCAAGAGACCCAGTACTTC
abundance: few; v_gene: TRBV9; len: 16; j_gene: TRBJ2-3; d_gene: TRBD2; CDR3aa: CASSPRPQAGSDTQYF; CDR3nt: TGTGCCAGCAGCCCCCGCCCCCAAGCGGGGTCAGATACGCAGTATTTT
abundance: few; v_gene: TRBV6-5; len: 14; j_gene: TRBJ1-1; d_gene: .; CDR3aa: CASRGAGMNTEAFF; CDR3nt: TGTGCCAGCAGAGGGGCAGGGATGAACACTGAAGCTTTCTTT
abundance: few; v_gene: TRBV20-1; len: 16; j_gene: TRBJ2-3; d_gene: TRBD1; CDR3aa: CSARGGAGGSTDTQYF; CDR3nt: TGCAGTGCTAGAGGGGGCGCAGGGGGCTCCACAGATACGCAGTATTTT
abundance: few; v_gene: TRBV7-2; len: 15; j_gene: TRBJ1-2; d_gene: .; CDR3aa: CASSPYTGLSTGYTF; CDR3nt: TGTGCCAGCAGCCCCTACACAGGGCTTTCAACTGGCTACACCTTC
abundance: .; v_gene: TRBV2; len: 16; j_gene: TRBJ2-4; d_gene: .; CDR3aa: CASTPDRFIAKSIQYF; CDR3nt: TGTGCCAGCACTCCGGACAGATTTATAGCCAAAAGCATTCAGTACTTC
abundance: .; v_gene: TRBV9; len: 16; j_gene: TRBJ2-3; d_gene: TRBD2; CDR3aa: CASSIGTSGGADTQYF; CDR3nt: TGTGCCAGCAGCATTGGGACTAGCGGGGGCGCAGATACGCAGTATTTT
abundance: many; v_gene: TRBV6-2/TRBV6-3; len: 16; j_gene: TRBJ1-5; d_gene: .; CDR3aa: CASRALGLRFNQPQHF; CDR3nt: TGTGCCAGCAGGGCCTTGGGTCTCAGATTTAATCAGCCCCAGCATTTT